Below, 4 T cell receptor beta chains from the same sample are listed, as sequenced in a study of shared clonotypes between healthy human individuals. Only in-frame clones appear in the TCRdb table, and some are missing; sequencing was by immunoSEQ multiplex PCR. This table has millions of clones, around nine tenths appearing once. The sample was naive CD4+ T cells sorted from blood. Sample subset: CD45RA+ positively selected. The receptors stem from a man aged 18 to 29 in good health.

V and J are TRBV4-3 and TRBJ2-1, with 8 bases matching TRBD2. Per germline, CDR1 LGHNA and CDR2 YSLEER. The CDR3 contains 14 residues. The junction had 6 bases not matched to a gene; V was cut back by 5 bases and J by 6 bases. CDR3 sequence: CASSTGTRPNEQFF. CDR3 nucleotides: TGCGCCAGCAGCACCGGGACTAGACCCAATGAGCAGTTCTTC.

This clone is a singleton in its sample. The gene calls are TRBV2 and TRBJ1-2; 9 positions match TRBD1. This CDR3 is 15 amino acids long. The ends lost 6 bases at V and 4 bases at J; junction bases unmatched: 9. Germline V CDR1 and CDR2: SNHLY, FYNNEI. CDR3 bases: TGTGCCAGCAGGAGTCGGGGACAGGGCAGCTATGGCTACACCTTC. Translation gives CASRSRGQGSYGYTF.

V is TRBV2 and J is TRBJ1-2; TRBD1 matches 7 bases. The length of the CDR3 is 16 residues. The J segment lost 3 bases and the V segment lost 7 bases, leaving 14 bases of the junction unmatched. The germline V gene has CDR1 SNHLY and CDR2 FYNNEI. CDR3 DNA: TGTGCCAGCACCCGAAATGAGGGCAGGGGGGACTATGGCTACACCTTC. Its protein is CASTRNEGRGDYGYTF.

This clone was observed a handful of times. The chain links TRBV11-2 to TRBJ1-2; 10 bases match TRBD1. The V segment lost 6 bases and the J segment 8 bases; nucleotides outside the gene matches: 9. There are 14 residues in the CDR3. Germline CDR1 and CDR2: SGHAT and FQNNGV. The CDR3 region has the DNA TGTGCCAGCAGTCCCCAAAGGACAGGGGGAGGCTACACCTTC. Protein product: CASSPQRTGGGYTF.